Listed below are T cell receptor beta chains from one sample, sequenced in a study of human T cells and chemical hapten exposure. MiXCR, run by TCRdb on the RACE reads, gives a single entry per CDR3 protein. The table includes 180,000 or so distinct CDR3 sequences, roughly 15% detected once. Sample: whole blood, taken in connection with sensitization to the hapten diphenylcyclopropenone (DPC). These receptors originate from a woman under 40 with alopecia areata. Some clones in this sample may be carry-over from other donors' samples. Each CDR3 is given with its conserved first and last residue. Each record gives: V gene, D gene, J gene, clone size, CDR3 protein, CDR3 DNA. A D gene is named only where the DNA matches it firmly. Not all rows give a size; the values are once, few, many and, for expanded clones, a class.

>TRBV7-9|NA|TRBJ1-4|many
CASSTGTWANEKLFF
TGTGCCAGCAGCACCGGGACGTGGGCTAATGAAAAACTGTTTTTT
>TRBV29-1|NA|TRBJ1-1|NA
CSVGKGTHEAFF
TGCAGCGTTGGGAAAGGAACGCATGAAGCTTTCTTT
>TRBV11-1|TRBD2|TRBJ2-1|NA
CASSFSGSRDNEQFF
TGTGCCAGCAGCTTTAGCGGGAGTAGGGACAATGAGCAGTTCTTC
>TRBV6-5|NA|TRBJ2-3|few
CASSRPGLRTDTQYF
TGTGCCAGCAGTCGGCCGGGACTTCGCACAGATACGCAGTATTTT
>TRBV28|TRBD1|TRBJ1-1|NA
CASSFDRENTEAFF
TGTGCCAGCAGTTTCGACAGGGAAAACACTGAAGCTTTCTTT
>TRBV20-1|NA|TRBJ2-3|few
CSARQLDTQYF
TGCAGTGCACGACAGTTGGATACGCAGTATTTT
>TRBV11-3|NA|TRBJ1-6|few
CASSLLIDAPLHF
TGTGCCAGCAGCTTACTGATAGATGCACCCCTCCACTTT
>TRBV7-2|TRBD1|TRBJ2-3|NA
CASSQLQGATDTQYF
TGTGCCAGCAGCCAACTACAGGGGGCAACAGATACGCAGTATTTT
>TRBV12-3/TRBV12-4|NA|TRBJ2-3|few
CASSLIKIAMADTQYF
TGTGCCAGCAGTTTAATCAAAATAGCAATGGCAGATACGCAGTATTTT
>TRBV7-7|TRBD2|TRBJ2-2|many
CASSAETSGLSGELFF
TGTGCTAGCAGCGCGGAGACTAGCGGGTTGTCCGGGGAGCTGTTTTTT
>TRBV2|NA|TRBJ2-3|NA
CASSDPRLEAGPTDTQYF
TGTGCCAGCAGTGACCCCCGTTTAGAGGCGGGCCCAACAGATACGCAGTATTTT
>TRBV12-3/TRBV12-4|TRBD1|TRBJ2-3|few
CASSTRGPDTQYF
TGTGCCAGCAGCACCAGGGGGCCAGATACGCAGTATTTT
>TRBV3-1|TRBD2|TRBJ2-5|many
CASSPHRGVYQETQYF
TGTGCCAGCAGCCCACATCGGGGGGTGTACCAAGAGACCCAGTACTTC
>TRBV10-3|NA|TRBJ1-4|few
CAISAKGDEKLFF
TGTGCCATCTCCGCAAAAGGGGATGAAAAACTGTTTTTT
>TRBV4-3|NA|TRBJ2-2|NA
CASSQGTATGELFF
TGCGCCAGCAGCCAAGGAACTGCCACCGGGGAGCTGTTTTTT
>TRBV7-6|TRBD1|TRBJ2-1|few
CASSPRTGSNYNEQFF
TGTGCCAGCAGCCCCAGGACAGGGTCCAATTACAATGAGCAGTTCTTC